This T cell receptor (beta chain) was captured by sequencing in a study of control samples from healthy donors and cancer patients. V shed 5 bases and J 2 bases; nucleotides not matched to a gene: 7. CDR3 length: 15 residues. Germline-derived CDR1 and CDR2 are LNHDA and SQIVND (reference sequence). Data came from immunoSEQ multiplex PCR; TCRdb stores just in-frame clones and leaves some out. Found here are some 57,000 clones, roughly 95% of them singletons; the top ten hold about 2.4%. This clone was observed a single time. The sequenced material came from blood. The sequence was collected from a man aged 25 to 40 in good health. The chain joins TRBV19 to TRBJ1-2; 8 bases are shared with TRBD1. The CDR3 sequence is CASSSPGGANYGYTF. CDR3 DNA sequence: TGTGCCAGTAGTTCCCCAGGGGGCGCCAACTATGGCTACACCTTC.